What follows is one T cell receptor beta chain and its context. The source of the sample is a study of blood T cells in healthy people across ages. V was trimmed by 1 base and J by 0 bases, leaving 7 bases between them. CDR1 is DFQATT, CDR2 SNEGSKA, per germline (reference sequence). CDR3 size: 14 residues. Through a sample-barcoded 5' primer and a J-beta primer mix, a second PCR was run for roughly 6 to 11 cycles. TCRdb re-analysed the 5' RACE reads in MiXCR, keeping a single row per CDR3 protein. Of 600,000 to 850,000 distinct CDR3 sequences in the sample, approximately 25% were seen once. This sample also belongs to another study, concerning T cells of mothers and their children.

The sequenced material came from blood. The sequence derives from a boy between 10 and 17 years old in good health. The chain uses TRBV20-1 and TRBJ2-1; TRBD2 might be the D (6 bases). The CDR3 DNA reads TGCAGTGCTAGAGGGCGGGGCTCCTACAATGAGCAGTTCTTC. Protein product: CSARGRGSYNEQFF.